Following are 6 T cell receptor beta chains from one sample sequenced in a study of spatial heterogeneity in lung cancer. General study results and limits: The study found that expanded intratumoral alpha and beta TCR counts tracked tumor mutation counts.

TCRdb redid the calling of the 5' RACE reads with MiXCR, one entry per CDR3 protein. Of some 850 distinct CDR3 sequences listed, around 70% are singletons. Their target antigens are unknown. Noted time point: sample taken at primary tumor resection. The sample here was lung tumor tissue, taken at surgery. Source of these receptors: a male donor with early-stage non-small cell lung cancer.

V and J are TRBV20-1 and TRBJ2-7; 9 nucleotides match TRBD2. Germline V gene data show CDR1 as DFQATT and CDR2 as SNEGSKA (reference sequence). Trimming cost V 4 bases and J 5 bases; bases outside gene matches: 12. CDR3 length equals 15 residues. CDR3: CSATNPQAGGDEQYF. CDR3 DNA: TGCAGTGCTACAAACCCCCAAGCGGGGGGAGACGAGCAGTACTTC.

The gene calls are TRBV19 and TRBJ2-1, with no clear D. V was clipped by 3 bases and J by 3 bases, with 6 bases between them. The CDR3 totals 13 residues. CDR1 is LNHDA and CDR2 is SQIVND in the germline V gene (reference sequence). The CDR3 DNA reads TGTGCCAGTAGTATGTATGACTACAATGAGCAGTTCTTC. As protein: CASSMYDYNEQFF.

The chain recombines TRBV6-1 with TRBJ2-7; a weak D match, TRBD2 (5 bases). CDR1 and CDR2 from the germline V gene are MNHNS and SASEGT. Trimming removed 1 base at V and 0 bases at J, with 10 bases between. This CDR3 is built from 15 residues. CDR3 protein: CASSEGGGFSYEQYF. CDR3 DNA: TGTGCCAGCAGTGAAGGAGGAGGTTTCTCCTACGAGCAGTACTTC.

The rearrangement links TRBV11-1 to TRBJ2-4; D is ambiguous. CDR1 SGHAT and CDR2 FQDESV come from the germline V gene (reference sequence). The CDR3 runs to 11 residues. Trimming cost V 1 base and J 9 bases, with 4 bases left between them. The CDR3, as DNA: TGTGCCAGCAGCTTAGAGGGCATTCAGTACTTC. This encodes CASSLEGIQYF.

The rearrangement uses TRBV6-2 or TRBV6-3 and TRBJ2-2; D gene uncertain. The germline V gene has CDR1 MNHEY and CDR2 SVGEGT. The CDR3 is 14 residues long. Trimming shortened V by 2 bases and J by 1 base, and 5 bases separated the two germline ends. DNA of the CDR3: TGTGCCAGCAGTTACACCGAGAACACCGGGGAGCTGTTTTTT. Translation: CASSYTENTGELFF.

The J gene is TRBJ2-7, the V gene TRBV7-9; D may match TRBD1 or TRBD2 (5 bases each). CDR3 length: 12 amino acids. The germline CDR1 and CDR2 sequences are SEHNR and FQNEAQ (reference sequence). V lost 5 bases to trimming and J lost 6 bases, with 11 bases between them. For the CDR3, the DNA is TGTGCCAGCAGCATGGGACCGCGCGAGCAGTACTTC. It codes for CASSMGPREQYF.